These 28 T cell receptor beta chains share one sample of origin, sequenced in a study of cytomegalovirus exposure and HLA in healthy donors. Generated by immunoSEQ multiplex PCR, the TCRdb table keeps only in-frame clones and is missing some. Of 100,000 to 150,000 clones in the sample, 80% to 90% were seen once. The source material was PBMCs. The receptors shown here come from a young woman in good health and CMV-seronegative.

The V and J genes are TRBV6-1 and TRBJ1-4, with 9 bases lining up with TRBD1. The J segment lost 7 bases and the V segment lost 1 base, leaving 4 bases of the junction unmatched. There are 15 residues in the CDR3. Germline V CDR1 and CDR2: MNHNS, SASEGT. The DNA for the CDR3 is TGTGCCAGCAGTGAAGACGGGACAGGGTTTGAAAAACTGTTTTTT. It encodes CASSEDGTGFEKLFF.

The chain is built from TRBV11-2 and TRBJ2-1; 8 bases map to TRBD2. Germline values: CDR1 SGHAT, CDR2 FQNNGV. V gave up 5 bases and J gave up 8 bases; unmatched junction bases: 14. CDR3 length: 16 amino acids. The CDR3 sequence: CASSVGDGGVSDEQFF. For the CDR3, the DNA is TGTGCCAGCAGCGTAGGAGACGGGGGGGTCTCGGATGAGCAGTTCTTC.

V and J are TRBV4-1 and TRBJ1-5; D might be TRBD1 (5 bases). Between the trimmed V and J ends, which lost 0 bases and 5 bases, there was a span of 20 bases. CDR3 length equals 18 residues. Looked up from germline, CDR1 is MGHRA and CDR2 is YSYEKL. CDR3 residues: CASSQDINLGASYQPQHF. CDR3 DNA sequence: TGCGCCAGCAGCCAAGATATCAATTTAGGGGCATCGTATCAGCCCCAGCATTTT.

The V and J genes are TRBV2 and TRBJ1-2, with D perhaps matching TRBD1 (5 bases). Germline-derived CDR1 and CDR2 are SNHLY and FYNNEI. This CDR3 comprises 13 residues. Trimming cost V 4 bases and J 2 bases, with 8 bases left between them. This chain's CDR3 is CASSGDFNYGYTF. The CDR3 nucleotides are TGTGCCAGCAGTGGGGACTTCAACTATGGCTACACCTTC.

This clone was counted a single time. This chain joins TRBV5-6 and TRBJ2-7; 9 bases map to TRBD1. The CDR3 is made up of 15 amino acids. J was trimmed by 0 bases and V by 1 base; bases with no gene match: 2. Germline values: CDR1 SGHDT, CDR2 YYEEEE. This CDR3 is CASSLTGGSSYEQYF. CDR3 coding DNA: TGTGCCAGCAGCTTGACAGGGGGCAGCTCCTACGAGCAGTACTTC.

The chain has TRBV9 and TRBJ2-3; D is unresolved. The V gene's germline CDR1 is SGDLS and CDR2 YYNGEE. This CDR3 is built from 16 residues. V was trimmed by 6 bases and J by 2 bases, leaving 19 bases between them. Here the CDR3 reads CASTPQTPLPTDTQYF. The CDR3 nucleotides are TGTGCCAGCACCCCACAAACGCCTCTTCCCACAGATACGCAGTATTTT.

The V gene is TRBV5-4, the J gene TRBJ2-5; 12 bases map to TRBD2. Germline trimming cut 4 bases from V and 3 bases from J; bases unmatched to any gene: 4. CDR3 length equals 15 residues. Germline CDR1 is SGHNT and CDR2 is YYREEE (reference sequence). The chain's CDR3 is CASSTRTSGEETQYF. CDR3 bases: TGTGCCAGCAGCACCCGGACTAGCGGGGAAGAGACCCAGTACTTC.

The chain employs TRBV18 and TRBJ2-7, with 9 bases identical to TRBD2. The length of the CDR3 is 13 residues. Unmatched junction bases numbered 3, after V lost 3 bases and J lost 6 bases. Germline V gives CDR1 KGHSH, CDR2 LQKENI. The CDR3 region has the DNA TGTGCCAGCTCACCTAGCGGGGGTCGCGAGCAGTACTTC. This codes for CASSPSGGREQYF.

The V call is TRBV29-1, the J call TRBJ1-3; 7 nucleotides agree with TRBD1. Germline assignment: CDR1 SQVTM and CDR2 ANQGSEA. The ends lost 1 base at V and 4 bases at J; junction bases unmatched: 10. The CDR3 has 16 residues. The CDR3 nucleotides are TGCAGCGTTGAAGCCTCGGGAGGGGGCGCCGGAAACACCATATATTTT. The encoded protein is CSVEASGGGAGNTIYF.

The chain links TRBV6-5 to TRBJ2-7, with D hard to call. Trimming pared 3 bases from V and 0 bases from J, leaving 9 bases between. Looked up from germline, CDR1 is MNHEY and CDR2 is SVGAGI. The CDR3 sequence is 14 residues long. The CDR3 coding sequence is TGTGCCAGCAGTTATTCCCGGAGCTCCTACGAGCAGTACTTC. Amino acid sequence: CASSYSRSSYEQYF.

This clone came up once. The chain recombines TRBV7-9 with TRBJ1-2; 8 nucleotides align to TRBD1. Trimming removed 4 bases from V and 2 bases from J; junction bases left unmatched: 15. The CDR3 totals 18 residues. CDR1 is SEHNR, CDR2 FQNEAQ, per germline (reference sequence). The DNA of the CDR3 is TGTGCCAGCAGCTCAAGTTTAGGCAGGGGGCAAACGAACTATGGCTACACCTTC. This gives the protein CASSSSLGRGQTNYGYTF.

The chain combines TRBV7-9 with TRBJ1-1; 9 bases agree with TRBD1. The germline V gene encodes CDR1 SEHNR and CDR2 FQNEAQ (reference sequence). CDR3 length: 14 amino acids. V shed 1 base and J 3 bases; nucleotides not matched to a gene: 0. CDR3 nucleotide sequence: TGTGCCAGCAGCTTAGACAGGGGGCACACTGAAGCTTTCTTT. As protein: CASSLDRGHTEAFF. The full variable domain, rest sourced from reference TRBV7-9 and TRBJ1-1, is DTGVSQNPRHKITKRGQNVTFRCDPISEHNRLYWYRQTLGQGPEFLTYFQNEAQLEKSRLLSDRFSAERPKGSFSTLEIQRTEQGDSAMYLCASSLDRGHTEAFFGQGTRLTVV.

V usage is TRBV7-3 and J usage is TRBJ1-1, with unresolved D. Germline loops: CDR1 SGHTA, CDR2 FQGTGA. CDR3 size: 13 residues. Trimming cost V 4 bases and J 1 base, with 7 bases left between them. The CDR3, as DNA: TGTGCCAGCAGCTACTCTCCGAACACTGAAGCTTTCTTT. Encoded protein: CASSYSPNTEAFF. The whole variable domain, remainder taken from reference TRBV7-3 and TRBJ1-1, is GAGVSQTPSNKVTEKGKYVELRCDPISGHTALYWYRQSLGQGPEFLIYFQGTGAADDSGLPNDRFFAVRPEGSVSTLKIQRTERGDSAVYLCASSYSPNTEAFFGQGTRLTVV.

The rearrangement uses TRBV9 and TRBJ2-3, with D hard to call. V gave up 5 bases and J gave up 4 bases, with 5 bases separating them. Germline CDR1 reads SGDLS; CDR2 reads YYNGEE. The CDR3 sequence is 11 residues long. The CDR3 is CASRGPDTQYF. CDR3 nucleotides: TGTGCCAGCAGGGGCCCAGATACGCAGTATTTT.

V is TRBV5-4 and J is TRBJ2-1; the D is unclear. Germline V gene data show CDR1 as SGHNT and CDR2 as YYREEE (reference sequence). CDR3 length: 13 residues. Trimming removed 5 bases from V and 1 base from J, with 7 bases in between. In nucleotides, the CDR3 is TGTGCCAGCAGGCCCGGTTCCTACAATGAGCAGTTCTTC. Residues: CASRPGSYNEQFF.

The gene calls are TRBV15 and TRBJ2-2; the match to TRBD2 covers 8 bases. J gave up 3 bases and V 1 base, and 7 bases lay outside the gene matches. Germline V gives CDR1 LNHNV, CDR2 YYDKDF (reference sequence). The CDR3 extends over 17 amino acids. The CDR3 loop is CATSRAPAGADTGELFF. For the CDR3, the DNA is TGTGCCACCAGCAGAGCGCCAGCGGGGGCCGACACCGGGGAGCTGTTTTTT.

The chain links TRBV10-1 to TRBJ1-6; D gene uncertain. The V gene's germline CDR1 is WNHNN and CDR2 SYGVQD (reference sequence). V lost 3 bases and J lost 9, with 6 bases in between. The CDR3 runs to 12 residues. The CDR3 protein is CASSDFGSPLHF. CDR3 DNA: TGCGCCAGCAGTGATTTCGGTTCACCCCTCCACTTT.

This clone was recorded at least ten times. The chain links TRBV4-1 to TRBJ2-1; tentative D call: TRBD1 (5 bases). The CDR3 consists of 16 residues. Trimming cost V 2 bases and J 15 bases, with 26 bases left between them. Germline V gene lookup returns CDR1 MGHRA and CDR2 YSYEKL. This chain's CDR3 is CASSQLDMGFRTLWFF. CDR3 nucleotides: TGCGCCAGCAGCCAACTGGACATGGGATTCCGAACATTGTGGTTCTTC.

The chain combines TRBV5-4 with TRBJ1-3, with 7 bases lining up with TRBD1. Germline V gene sequence: CDR1 SGHNT, CDR2 YYREEE (reference sequence). V lost 0 bases, J lost 3 bases, and 0 bases stayed unmatched. The CDR3 extends over 14 amino acids. The DNA of the CDR3 is TGTGCCAGCAGCTTGGGACAGGGTGGAAACACCATATATTTT. Amino acids: CASSLGQGGNTIYF.

V gene TRBV15 combines with J gene TRBJ1-2; 7 nucleotides align to TRBD1. The CDR3 runs 17 residues. Germline loops: CDR1 LNHNV, CDR2 YYDKDF (reference sequence). V gave up 3 bases and J gave up 6 bases; unmatched junction bases: 16. The CDR3 protein is CATSRNKATGALNGYTF. CDR3 nucleotide sequence: TGTGCCACCAGCAGGAATAAGGCAACAGGGGCGCTCAATGGCTACACCTTC.

This rearrangement joins TRBV5-4 to TRBJ1-6, with 7 bases fitting TRBD1. Trimming removed 2 bases from V and 10 bases from J; junction bases left unmatched: 9. The germline gives CDR1 SGHNT, CDR2 YYREEE (reference sequence). The CDR3 is 15 residues long. The CDR3 sequence: CASSLYTLQGSPLHF. The CDR3 DNA is TGTGCCAGCAGCTTATACACCCTACAGGGGTCACCCCTCCACTTT.

This sequence joins TRBV7-3 and TRBJ1-1; D unresolved. V shed 6 bases and J shed 1 base, with 9 bases lying between them. Germline V gene sequence: CDR1 SGHTA, CDR2 FQGTGA. There are 13 residues in the CDR3. Here the CDR3 DNA reads TGTGCCAGCAGTGGACGGGGGAACACTGAAGCTTTCTTT. Its protein is CASSGRGNTEAFF.

This sequence joins TRBV6-1 and TRBJ1-5; 8 bases agree with TRBD1. This CDR3 is 14 amino acids long. CDR1 and CDR2 from the germline V gene are MNHNS and SASEGT. With V trimmed by 6 bases and J by 7 bases, 8 bases remained unmatched. The CDR3 loop reads CASRLTGVGQPQHF. DNA for the CDR3: TGTGCCAGCAGATTGACAGGGGTAGGGCAGCCCCAGCATTTT.

The rearrangement uses TRBV6-6 and TRBJ1-4; no definite D call. Germline values: CDR1 MNHNY, CDR2 SVGAGI (reference sequence). This CDR3 has 11 amino acids. Trimming removed 7 bases from V and 8 bases from J, with 8 bases in between. CDR3 loop: CASTAEEKLFF. The CDR3 nucleotides read TGTGCCAGCACAGCGGAGGAAAAACTGTTTTTT.

V gene TRBV5-1 combines with J gene TRBJ2-7; 9 bases agree with TRBD1. Trimming removed 0 bases from V and 0 bases from J; junction bases left unmatched: 4. Germline loops: CDR1 SGHRS, CDR2 YFSETQ. This CDR3 is built from 16 residues. CDR3 amino acids: CASSLVAGQGSYEQYF. The CDR3 DNA follows: TGCGCCAGCAGCTTGGTTGCGGGACAGGGCTCCTACGAGCAGTACTTC.

This chain connects TRBV10-3 to TRBJ2-2; the D is unclear. This CDR3 spans 14 amino acids. Trimming took off 2 bases at V and 5 bases at J, with 9 bases between the two ends. The germline V gene has CDR1 ENHRY and CDR2 SYGVKD. The DNA of the CDR3 is TGTGCCATCAGTGAGCAAGAGAGAACCGGGGAGCTGTTTTTT. It is translated as CAISEQERTGELFF.

The chain is built from TRBV5-1 and TRBJ2-5; 9 positions match TRBD1. V shed 7 bases and J 1 base; nucleotides not matched to a gene: 8. The CDR3 is 15 amino acids. Germline assignment: CDR1 SGHRS and CDR2 YFSETQ. The CDR3 protein is CASGYRGPGQETQYF. The CDR3 DNA reads TGCGCCAGCGGATACAGGGGGCCCGGCCAAGAGACCCAGTACTTC.

This chain connects TRBV11-2 to TRBJ1-6, with D perhaps matching TRBD1 (6 bases). The CDR3 runs 16 residues. Between the trimmed V and J ends, which lost 5 bases and 9 bases, there was a span of 20 bases. Germline values: CDR1 SGHAT, CDR2 FQNNGV. CDR3 DNA: TGTGCCAGCAGCCCCCGAGGGCAGGGGCCGGGTTCACCCCTCCACTTT. The encoded protein is CASSPRGQGPGSPLHF.